A single sample is the source of the 5 T cell receptor beta chains below, sequenced in a study of T cell changes during pregnancy in multiple sclerosis. Assay: immunoSEQ multiplex PCR; the TCRdb copy retains only in-frame clones and omits some. The repertoire holds approximately 34,000 clones, with around nine tenths as singletons. The sample consisted of CD8+ T cells from peripheral blood mononuclear cells, taken in the first trimester of pregnancy. The receptors were gathered from a female donor with multiple sclerosis, enrolled in a pregnancy study.

This sequence joins TRBV9 and TRBJ1-2; D remains ambiguous. In germline, CDR1 is SGDLS, CDR2 YYNGEE. This CDR3 comprises 16 residues. Trimming cost V 2 bases and J 4 bases, with 18 bases left between them. CDR3 residues: CASSVASTESLYGYTF. The CDR3 nucleotides read TGTGCCAGCAGCGTGGCCTCCACCGAATCCCTCTATGGCTACACCTTC.

The chain joins TRBV27 to TRBJ2-7; D not resolved. Trimming removed 7 bases at V and 6 bases at J, with 16 bases between. This CDR3 comprises 13 residues. CDR1 is MNHEY, CDR2 SMNVEV, per germline (reference sequence). DNA for the CDR3: TGTGCCAGCAAGTCCAGTGGGCCTTCCGAGCAGTACTTC. Protein: CASKSSGPSEQYF.

The J gene is TRBJ1-1, the V gene TRBV29-1; TRBD1 matches 7 bases. V lost 4 bases to trimming and J lost 1 base; unmatched junction nucleotides: 9. Germline lookup yields CDR1 SQVTM and CDR2 ANQGSEA. This CDR3 contains 15 residues. This chain's CDR3 is CSVVGTETSNTEAFF. The CDR3 region has the DNA TGCAGCGTTGTCGGGACAGAAACCTCGAACACTGAAGCTTTCTTT.

V and J are TRBV7-9 and TRBJ2-5, with D possibly TRBD1 on 6 matching bases. Looked up from germline, CDR1 is SEHNR and CDR2 is FQNEAQ (reference sequence). This CDR3 contains 16 residues. The V end was cut by 5 bases, the J end by 5 bases, with 21 bases between. CDR3: CASSPETGPVSETQYF. CDR3 nucleotide sequence: TGTGCCAGCAGCCCAGAGACAGGACCCGTCTCGGAGACCCAGTACTTC.

Details on this clone: The junction shows a germline mismatch at one end, possibly a read error. The chain employs TRBV27 and TRBJ2-7; a possible D gene is TRBD2 (6 bases). Germline values: CDR1 MNHEY, CDR2 SMNVEV (reference sequence). This CDR3 has 13 amino acids. The CDR3 region is CASSSAGSNEQYF. The CDR3 region has the DNA TGTGCCAGCAGTTCAGCGGGCTCCAACGAGCAGTACTTC.